Presented here are 26 T cell receptor beta chains from one specimen sequenced in a study of cytomegalovirus exposure and HLA in healthy donors. The primer mix had 60 Vbeta and 13 Jbeta primers. Produced via immunoSEQ multiplex PCR; TCRdb's table is partial and in-frame only. Among roughly 200,000 clones listed, about 81% were seen once. The sequencing sample was made of PBMCs. Receptor source: a middle-aged woman in good health and CMV-seronegative.

The J gene is TRBJ2-7, the V gene TRBV5-1, with D hard to call. This CDR3 contains 14 residues. Germline assignment: CDR1 SGHRS and CDR2 YFSETQ. V dropped 3 bases and J dropped 3 bases, with 13 bases sitting between them. Here the CDR3 DNA reads TGCGCCAGCAGCTCTGCAACAAAGATCTACGAGCAGTACTTC. As protein: CASSSATKIYEQYF.

Comment on this clone: Its ends do not fully match the called genes, so a read error is possible. The rearrangement uses TRBV2 and TRBJ2-7; perhaps TRBD2 as D (6 bases). Germline V CDR1 and CDR2: SNHLY, FYNNEI. The CDR3 loop spans 12 amino acids. CDR3 amino acids: CASRGGTYAQYF. CDR3 in DNA: TGTGCCAGCAGGGGTGGGACTTACGCGCAGTACTTC.

V usage is TRBV5-4 and J usage is TRBJ2-2; 8 positions match TRBD2. Germline V gene lookup returns CDR1 SGHNT and CDR2 YYREEE (reference sequence). The CDR3 totals 16 residues. V was pared by 0 bases and J by 2 bases, with 3 bases of the junction left unmatched. CDR3 sequence reads: CASSLVAGGNTGELFF. As DNA, the CDR3 is TGTGCCAGCAGCTTGGTTGCGGGAGGTAACACCGGGGAGCTGTTTTTT. The full variable domain, completed using reference TRBV5-4 and TRBJ2-2, is ETGVTQSPTHLIKTRGQQVTLRCSSQSGHNTVSWYQQALGQGPQFIFQYYREEENGRGNFPPRFSGLQFPNYSSELNVNALELDDSALYLCASSLVAGGNTGELFFGEGSRLTVL.

This rearrangement joins TRBV9 to TRBJ2-1; a weak D match, TRBD2 (6 bases). The V end was cut by 0 bases, the J end by 4 bases, with 11 bases between. The CDR3 totals 15 residues. In germline, CDR1 is SGDLS, CDR2 YYNGEE. Here the CDR3 reads CASSVETSRYNEQFF. Written as DNA, the CDR3 is TGTGCCAGCAGCGTAGAGACTAGTAGGTACAATGAGCAGTTCTTC.

The rearrangement joins TRBV18 to TRBJ1-4; D not certain. The germline V gene has CDR1 KGHSH and CDR2 LQKENI. This CDR3 spans 14 amino acids. The V gene lost 5 bases and the J gene lost 0 bases, with 7 bases spanning the gap. The CDR3 protein is CASSGTSTNEKLFF. The CDR3 nucleotides read TGTGCCAGCTCAGGCACCTCAACTAATGAAAAACTGTTTTTT.

The rearrangement joins TRBV14 to TRBJ2-7; 7 bases agree with TRBD2. The CDR3 consists of 17 residues. V trimming: 0 bases; J trimming: 4 bases; junction bases outside the gene matches: 12. The germline gives CDR1 SGHDN, CDR2 FVKESK. As DNA, the CDR3 is TGTGCCAGCAGCCAAGATGGAGTGGGAGGGCCCTCATACGAGCAGTACTTC. Translating it yields CASSQDGVGGPSYEQYF.

The chain has TRBV28 and TRBJ1-4; TRBD1 aligns across 7 bases. Germline loops: CDR1 MDHEN, CDR2 SYDVKM. The CDR3 contains 14 residues. Trimming cost V 6 bases and J 3 bases; bases outside gene matches: 4. The CDR3 is CASRQGTSNEKLFF. The CDR3 coding sequence is TGTGCCAGCAGACAGGGGACATCTAATGAAAAACTGTTTTTT.

The chain is built from TRBV19 and TRBJ1-2; 11 positions match TRBD1. The J segment lost 5 bases and the V segment lost 3 bases, leaving 2 bases of the junction unmatched. The CDR3 is 14 residues long. Germline CDR1 reads LNHDA; CDR2 reads SQIVND (reference sequence). The CDR3 region has the DNA TGTGCCAGTAGTATCGGGACAGGGGGTTATGGCTACACCTTC. Residues: CASSIGTGGYGYTF.

The chain couples TRBV9 to TRBJ2-3; TRBD2 is a possible D gene (5 bases). The CDR3 consists of 14 residues. V lost 3 bases, J lost 5 bases, and 13 bases lay in between. The V gene's germline CDR1 is SGDLS and CDR2 YYNGEE. The CDR3 sequence: CASSALTGGDTQYF. The CDR3 nucleotides are TGTGCCAGCAGCGCATTGACCGGAGGAGATACGCAGTATTTT.

As for this clone: Its ends do not fully match the called genes, so a read error is possible. The chain is built from TRBV10-1 and TRBJ2-7; D is perhaps TRBD2 (6 bases). From germline, CDR1 is WNHNN and CDR2 SYGVQD (reference sequence). The CDR3 length is 13 residues. The CDR3 here is CASSGRGAYGQYF. The DNA of the CDR3 is TGCGCCAGCAGTGGCCGCGGGGCCTACGGGCAGTACTTC.

CDR3 in DNA: TGTGCCAGCAGTTACTTCACGACAGGTGAATACGAGCAGTACTTC. This encodes CASSYFTTGEYEQYF. The V and J genes are TRBV6-6 and TRBJ2-7, with D maybe TRBD1 (6 bases). With 1 base removed from V and 4 bases from J, the gap between germline ends came to 14 bases. This CDR3 has 15 residues. The germline CDR1 and CDR2 sequences are MNHNY and SVGAGI (reference sequence).

A few counts support this clone. The chain employs TRBV27 and TRBJ2-7; D is perhaps TRBD1 (6 bases). Trimming removed 8 bases at V and 3 bases at J, with 14 bases between. Germline values: CDR1 MNHEY, CDR2 SMNVEV (reference sequence). The CDR3 covers 13 residues. The CDR3, as DNA: TGTGCCAGCCGAAATTCAGGGGACTACGAGCAGTACTTC. This translates into CASRNSGDYEQYF.

The chain couples TRBV30 to TRBJ2-5; 12 nucleotides align to TRBD2. Germline CDR1 is GTSNPN and CDR2 is SVGIG (reference sequence). CDR3 length: 17 amino acids. The V segment lost 4 bases and the J segment 2 bases; nucleotides outside the gene matches: 11. For the CDR3, the DNA is TGTGCCTGGACCGGACTAGCGGGGAGGAGGAGGCAAGAGACCCAGTACTTC. Encoded protein: CAWTGLAGRRRQETQYF.

The V gene is TRBV27, the J gene TRBJ2-3, with D possibly matching TRBD2 (6 bases). The CDR3 is 15 amino acids. CDR1 MNHEY and CDR2 SMNVEV come from the germline V gene (reference sequence). The germline V and J ends were trimmed by 5 bases and 8 bases, with 20 bases remaining between them. CDR3 residues: CASSTYAGSVGTQYF. The CDR3 DNA reads TGTGCCAGCAGTACTTACGCCGGGAGTGTAGGTACGCAGTATTTT.

This clone was seen only a few times. The chain links TRBV5-6 to TRBJ1-2; tentatively, D is TRBD1 (5 bases). Trimming took 0 bases from V and 8 from J, leaving 20 bases between them. The V gene's germline CDR1 is SGHDT and CDR2 YYEEEE. The length of the CDR3 is 16 residues. CDR3 coding DNA: TGTGCCAGCAGCTTGGCATATCGTGGGGAGGGGCCGGGCTACACCTTC. Amino acids: CASSLAYRGEGPGYTF. The full variable domain, its missing parts supplied by reference TRBV5-6 and TRBJ1-2, is DAGVTQSPTHLIKTRGQQVTLRCSPKSGHDTVSWYQQALGQGPQFIFQYYEEEERQRGNFPDRFSGHQFPNYSSELNVNALLLGDSALYLCASSLAYRGEGPGYTFGSGTRLTVV.

CDR3 sequence (DNA): TGTGCCAGTAGTATCGGGGGGGGCGACTTCTACGAGCAGTACTTC. Translating it yields CASSIGGGDFYEQYF. The chain links TRBV19 to TRBJ2-7; the match to TRBD2 covers 8 bases. J gave up 3 bases and V 3 bases, and 7 bases lay outside the gene matches. The CDR3 consists of 15 residues. Germline values: CDR1 LNHDA, CDR2 SQIVND (reference sequence).

The V call is TRBV7-3, the J call TRBJ2-3, with 9 nucleotides matching TRBD1. CDR1 SGHTA and CDR2 FQGTGA come from the germline V gene. The CDR3 length is 15 residues. J lost 5 bases, V lost 4 bases, and 7 bases had no gene match. CDR3 in amino acids: CASSSPGTGRDTQYF. CDR3 DNA sequence: TGTGCCAGCAGCTCCCCCGGGACAGGGAGAGATACGCAGTATTTT.

The V call is TRBV10-1, the J call TRBJ2-7; weak D call: TRBD2 (6 bases). The V gene lost 2 bases and the J gene lost 2 bases, with 7 bases spanning the gap. The CDR3 is 13 amino acids. Germline CDR1 is WNHNN and CDR2 is SYGVQD (reference sequence). CDR3 nucleotide sequence: TGCGCCAGCAGTGAGGGAGGGGCCTACGAGCAGTACTTC. It yields the protein CASSEGGAYEQYF.

This clone showed up just a few times. V is TRBV11-2 and J is TRBJ1-5; TRBD1 matches at 8 bases. Losses at the gene ends were 3 bases for V and 5 bases for J; bases not matched to a gene: 18. This CDR3 has 19 amino acids. CDR1 and CDR2 (germline): SGHAT, FQNNGV. The CDR3 loop is CASSFVRQGANHSDQPQHF. CDR3 coding DNA: TGTGCCAGCAGCTTTGTCAGGCAGGGGGCGAACCACTCGGATCAGCCCCAGCATTTT.

The rearrangement joins TRBV27 to TRBJ2-7; possible D gene TRBD2, 5 bases. Germline-derived CDR1 and CDR2 are MNHEY and SMNVEV (reference sequence). This CDR3 comprises 12 residues. V dropped 5 bases and J dropped 5 bases, with 10 bases sitting between them. This CDR3 is CASSGLADEQYF. CDR3 nucleotide sequence: TGTGCCAGCAGTGGCCTAGCTGACGAGCAGTACTTC.

This sequence joins TRBV7-2 and TRBJ1-5; D is uncertain. Trimming removed 2 bases from V and 3 bases from J, with 17 bases in between. CDR1 is SGHTA and CDR2 is FQGNSA in the germline V gene. The CDR3 is 17 residues long. CDR3 amino acids: CASSLFSKQGLNQPQHF. CDR3 DNA: TGTGCCAGCAGCTTATTTTCCAAACAAGGACTCAATCAGCCCCAGCATTTT.

The chain has TRBV9 and TRBJ2-5; 12 bases are shared with TRBD2. Trimming removed 2 bases from V and 5 bases from J; junction bases left unmatched: 7. The germline V gene encodes CDR1 SGDLS and CDR2 YYNGEE. The CDR3 is made up of 16 amino acids. CDR3 loop: CASSVGTSGFGETQYF. In nucleotides, the CDR3 is TGTGCCAGCAGCGTGGGGACTAGCGGGTTTGGGGAGACCCAGTACTTC.

The chain carries TRBV6-5 and TRBJ1-2; the match to TRBD1 covers 10 bases. The CDR3 spans 15 residues. Germline CDR1 MNHEY, CDR2 SVGAGI. The J segment lost 6 bases and the V segment lost 6 bases, leaving 10 bases of the junction unmatched. CDR3 residues: CASRHIMGQGHGYTF. The CDR3 nucleotides read TGTGCCAGCAGGCATATAATGGGACAGGGGCATGGCTACACCTTC.

The V gene is TRBV2, the J gene TRBJ2-1; D call uncertain. CDR1 is SNHLY, CDR2 FYNNEI, per germline. The length of the CDR3 is 13 residues. Trimming left V 7 bases short and J 2 bases short, with 9 bases between. This chain's CDR3 is CASTRPAYNEQFF. DNA for the CDR3: TGTGCCAGCACGCGTCCTGCCTACAATGAGCAGTTCTTC.

The V gene is TRBV19, the J gene TRBJ1-5; 8 bases fit TRBD1. Per the germline V gene, CDR1 is LNHDA and CDR2 is SQIVND (reference sequence). Trimming cost V 10 bases and J 2 bases; bases outside gene matches: 16. This CDR3 is built from 17 residues. The CDR3 DNA sequence: TGTGCCACTCTTGGGCAGGGGGCTGTTCAGGGCAATCAGCCCCAGCATTTT. It translates to CATLGQGAVQGNQPQHF.

The V and J genes are TRBV16 and TRBJ2-7; the D is unclear. The CDR3 covers 16 residues. The germline V gene encodes CDR1 KGHSY and CDR2 FQNENV. V shed 4 bases and J shed 5 bases, with 21 bases lying between them. CDR3 residues: CASSPQNPGLSHEQYF. CDR3 coding DNA: TGTGCCAGCAGCCCCCAAAACCCGGGTTTGTCCCACGAGCAGTACTTC.